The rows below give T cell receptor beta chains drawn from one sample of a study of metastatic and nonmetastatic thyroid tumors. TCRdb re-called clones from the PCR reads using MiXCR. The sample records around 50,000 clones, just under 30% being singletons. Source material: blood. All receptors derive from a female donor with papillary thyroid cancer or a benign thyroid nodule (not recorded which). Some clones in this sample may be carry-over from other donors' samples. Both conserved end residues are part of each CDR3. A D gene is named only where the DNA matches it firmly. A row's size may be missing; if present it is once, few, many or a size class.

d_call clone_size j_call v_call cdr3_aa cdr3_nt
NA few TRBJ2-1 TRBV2 CASSVRFPDSLTYNEQFF TGTGCCAGCAGTGTGAGGTTCCCAGACTCACTTACCTACAATGAGCAGTTCTTC
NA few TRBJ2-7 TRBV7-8 CASSLASVSYEQYF TGTGCCAGCAGCTTAGCCAGCGTTTCCTACGAGCAGTACTTC
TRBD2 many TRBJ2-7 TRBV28 CASKAGGTDEQYF TGTGCCAGCAAGGCGGGAGGTACCGACGAGCAGTACTTC
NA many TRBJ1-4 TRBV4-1 CASSQTGAASTNEKLFF TGCGCCAGCAGCCAAACGGGTGCGGCCTCAACTAATGAAAAACTGTTTTTT
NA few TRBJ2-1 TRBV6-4 CASSEGPEYEQFF TGTGCCAGCAGTGAAGGACCCGAGTATGAGCAGTTCTTC
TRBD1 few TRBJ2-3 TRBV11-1 CASSSGNGQGGADTQYF TGTGCCAGCAGCTCAGGGAACGGACAGGGCGGCGCAGATACGCAGTATTTT
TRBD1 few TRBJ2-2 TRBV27 CASSLNGGQVNAGELFF TGTGCCAGCAGTTTAAATGGGGGACAGGTTAACGCCGGGGAGCTGTTTTTT
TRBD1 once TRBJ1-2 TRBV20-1 CSASAQGQGYTF TGCAGTGCTAGTGCACAGGGGCAAGGCTACACCTTC
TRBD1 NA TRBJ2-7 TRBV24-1 CATSAETGADYEQYF TGTGCCACCAGTGCTGAGACAGGGGCCGACTACGAGCAGTACTTC
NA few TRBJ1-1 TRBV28 CASTRTGNTEAFF TGTGCCAGCACCCGGACGGGGAACACTGAAGCTTTCTTT
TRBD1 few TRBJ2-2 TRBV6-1 CASKGQGDSGELFF TGTGCCAGCAAGGGACAGGGGGACTCCGGGGAGCTGTTTTTT
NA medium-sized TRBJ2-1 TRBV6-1 CATGGDEQFF TGTGCCACGGGGGGCGATGAGCAGTTCTTC
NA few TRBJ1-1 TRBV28 CASRTGLNTEAFF TGTGCCAGCAGAACAGGACTGAACACTGAAGCTTTCTTT
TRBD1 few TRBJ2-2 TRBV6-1 CASRGQGSSGELFF TGTGCCAGCAGGGGACAGGGTTCTTCTGGGGAGCTGTTTTTT
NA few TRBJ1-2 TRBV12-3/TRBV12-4 CASSSRQGRYTF TGTGCCAGCAGTTCTCGGCAGGGCCGCTACACCTTC
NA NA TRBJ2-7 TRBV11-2 CASSARGEDTYEQYF TGTGCCAGCAGCGCGAGGGGGGAAGATACCTACGAGCAGTACTTC
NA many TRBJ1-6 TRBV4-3 CASSQDSALTESPLHF TGCGCCAGCAGCCAAGATTCCGCTCTAACAGAATCACCCCTCCACTTT
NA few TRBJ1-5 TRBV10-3 CAISDAFNQPQHF TGTGCCATCTCAGATGCATTTAACCAGCCCCAGCATTTT
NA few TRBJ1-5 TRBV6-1 CASRAAIYSNQPQHF TGTGCCAGCAGGGCAGCAATCTATAGCAATCAGCCCCAGCATTTT
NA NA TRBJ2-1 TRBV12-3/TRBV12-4 CASILQGAPGSGRYEQFF TGTGCCAGCATTCTTCAGGGGGCCCCCGGTAGCGGGAGATATGAGCAGTTCTTC
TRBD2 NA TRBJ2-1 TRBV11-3 CASSLLAVASGFSYNEQFF TGTGCCAGCAGCTTACTCGCCGTTGCTAGCGGTTTCTCCTACAATGAGCAGTTCTTC
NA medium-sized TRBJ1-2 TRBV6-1 CASSESQGHYGYTF TGTGCCAGCAGTGAAAGCCAGGGGCACTATGGCTACACCTTC
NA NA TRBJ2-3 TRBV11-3 CASSPATDTQYF TGTGCCAGCAGCCCAGCAACAGATACGCAGTATTTT
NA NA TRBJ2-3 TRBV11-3 CASSLDGPTDTQYF TGTGCCAGCAGCCTTGACGGCCCCACAGATACGCAGTATTTT
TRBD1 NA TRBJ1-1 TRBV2 CASSGTGGFGTEAFF TGTGCCAGCAGCGGGACAGGGGGCTTTGGCACTGAAGCTTTCTTT
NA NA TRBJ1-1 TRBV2 CASSYRVTEAFF TGTGCCAGCAGTTACAGGGTCACTGAAGCTTTCTTT
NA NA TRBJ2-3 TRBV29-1 CSVGSSQSSTDTQYF TGCAGCGTTGGCTCTTCCCAGTCTAGCACAGATACGCAGTATTTT
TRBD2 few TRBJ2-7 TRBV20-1 CSARDSAGGTYEQYF TGCAGTGCTAGAGATTCGGCGGGGGGGACCTACGAGCAGTACTTC
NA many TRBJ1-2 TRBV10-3 CAISDGQGRRYGYTF TGTGCCATCAGTGACGGGCAGGGGAGAAGATATGGCTACACCTTC
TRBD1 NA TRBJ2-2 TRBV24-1 CATSDFTGQGAGTGELFF TGTGCCACCAGTGATTTTACGGGACAGGGGGCAGGCACCGGGGAGCTGTTTTTT
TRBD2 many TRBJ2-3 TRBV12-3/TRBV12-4 CASRRLAGGPDTQYF TGTGCCAGCAGACGACTAGCGGGGGGACCAGATACGCAGTATTTT
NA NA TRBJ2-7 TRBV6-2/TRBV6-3 CASSKLVLRTGEQYF TGTGCCAGCAGTAAACTAGTTCTGAGGACGGGCGAGCAGTACTTC